This T cell receptor (beta chain) was recovered during a study of blood T cell repertoires in COVID-19 (TCRdb year 2020). With regard to the full study: Samples from collaborators originated in the United States, Italy and Spain and spanned both the acute and convalescent phases of COVID-19. The prospective study material was composed of cDNA or gDNA derived from T cells, B-cell-depleted T cells, or PBMCs. Deeply sampled blood TCRbeta repertoires from subjects exposed to, actively infected with, or recovered from COVID-19 were included in the dataset. The repertoires were released in a freely available public database meant as a resource for research on the immune response to SARS-CoV-2. Samples were obtained from the ongoing ImmuneRACE study (first 160 participants) and from about 1,300 subjects provided by 6 global collaborators. A de-identified subject ID, COVID-19 status, age in years and sex were almost always included in the sample metadata. Where available, HLA class I and class II types were taken from metadata supplied by the sample provider and were not determined by assay-based typing. General conclusions and limits of the study: Clinical and demographic metadata were provided uncurated, with the amount varying by source and participant.

CDR1 and CDR2 were assigned from the germline V gene as SGDLS and YYNGEE. Spanning cysteine to phenylalanine, the CDR3 consists of 13 amino acids. Left in the record is the CDR3 DNA by itself, 39 bases read in frame from the first base. The V end gives up 3 bases and the J end 8 bases, leaving 5 bases in the junction not matched to a gene. TCRbeta CDR3 regions were amplified from genomic DNA using the immunoSEQ Assay, a bias-controlled multiplex PCR. Per the original workflow: Nucleated cell counts per sample were estimated from amplification of reference gene primers within the assay. To quantify the absolute abundance of each unique TCRbeta CDR3 rearrangement, sequence reads were collapsed and filtered. For each sample, productive Simpson clonality was calculated as the square root of Simpson's diversity index over productive rearrangements. TCRdb provides this immuneACCESS table in a form limited to in-frame rearrangements. Some clones are lacking; in checked studies, under half of them reflect an unresolved V gene, and why the rest are absent is not known. V, J and clone size reflect that table, while D and trimming were determined from the DNA. The sample table contains roughly 150,000 clones; only one count was recorded for about 80% of them. Of the sample, approximately 8% falls within the top ten clones.

The collaborating institutions used their own protocols to collect whole blood in K2EDTA tubes. For TCRbeta analysis, collaborators shipped samples as frozen whole blood, isolated PBMCs, or DNA extracted from either of those sample types. About this clone itself: What antigen it recognizes has not been identified. Base qualities are not recorded, but no much larger clone differs from it by a single base.

This receptor was obtained from a man in his sixties with acute or convalescent COVID-19. The chain was built from TRBV9 and TRBJ2-1; TRBD2 agrees with 7 junctional bases. The sample was peripheral blood. The DNA reads TGTGCCAGCAGCGATCGACTAGCTGATGAGCAGTTCTTC. Protein translation: CASSDRLADEQFF.